This is a list of T cell receptor beta chains from one sample in a study of T cell repertoires in cytomegalovirus infection. No cognate antigen is known for these TCRs. Each CDR3 protein gets one entry after TCRdb re-called the reads with MiXCR. The data hold around 540,000 distinct CDR3 sequences, with 30% to 35% observed a single time. Here the sequenced sample was cultured PBMCs, taken from culture after CMV antigen stimulation. Receptor source: a human donor in good health (CMV status not recorded). Some clones in this sample may be carry-over from other donors' samples. The CDR3 runs from the conserved cysteine through the conserved F or W. The D gene is left open where the match is weak. Part of the rows lack a size; the others show once, few, many or a class for expanded clones.

J | D | size | V | DNA | CDR3
TRBJ1-5 | . | . | TRBV20-1 | TGCAGTGCTACCGACCCTGGTATCGCGCCCCAGCATTTT | CSATDPGIAPQHF
TRBJ2-5 | . | . | TRBV12-5 | TGTGCTAGTGGTTTTCCCTCCGGGCAATGGGTCCTGCAAGAGACCCAGTACTTC | CASGFPSGQWVLQETQYF
TRBJ1-1 | . | . | TRBV20-1 | TGCAGTGCTAGCCTGAAGGGCCTCACGCAGCCGAACACTGAAGCTTTCTTT | CSASLKGLTQPNTEAFF
TRBJ1-1 | . | few | TRBV4-1 | TGCGCCAGCAGCCAAGTTTTCTCAGAGAACACTGAAGCTTTCTTT | CASSQVFSENTEAFF
TRBJ1-5 | . | . | TRBV4-1 | TGCGCCAGCAGCCAAGATGTGTATCAGCCCCAGCATTTT | CASSQDVYQPQHF
TRBJ2-1 | TRBD2 | few | TRBV4-1 | TGCGCCAGCAGCCAGGGCGGGAGTAAGGAGGATGAGCAGTTCTTC | CASSQGGSKEDEQFF
TRBJ2-1 | . | . | TRBV12-5 | TGTGCTAGTGGTTCGCGCCCAGCCTTAAGCTCCTACAATGAGCAGTTCTTC | CASGSRPALSSYNEQFF
TRBJ2-3 | TRBD2 | few | TRBV4-3 | TGCGCCAGCAGCCAAGACGCGGGAGTGGGAACAGATACGCAGTATTTT | CASSQDAGVGTDTQYF
TRBJ1-1 | TRBD1 | few | TRBV18 | TGTGCCAGCTCAACAGGGGTTGTACGGAACACTGAAGCTTTCTTT | CASSTGVVRNTEAFF
TRBJ1-1 | . | . | TRBV19 | TGTGCCAGTAGGAGAGAGGCTGAAGCTTTCTTT | CASRREAEAFF
TRBJ2-7 | . | many | TRBV7-2 | TGTGCCAGCAGCTTACTATCACTCGGGAGGGGGCTTGAGCAGTACTTC | CASSLLSLGRGLEQYF
TRBJ1-1 | TRBD1 | . | TRBV6-6 | TGTGCCAGCAGTTATTCAACAGGGGACACTGAAGCTTTCTTT | CASSYSTGDTEAFF
TRBJ2-7 | . | . | TRBV2 | TGTGCCAGCAGTGAAATGGCGACTCCCCGATCCATGTACGAGCAGTACTTC | CASSEMATPRSMYEQYF
TRBJ2-1 | . | few | TRBV7-2 | TGTGCCAGCAGCTCAAGACAGGGAGGGGTCAGTGAGCAGTTCTTC | CASSSRQGGVSEQFF
TRBJ2-1 | TRBD2 | . | TRBV7-3 | TGTGCCAGCAACGAAGAGGGCCGACTAGCGGGAGCCTACAATGAGCAGTTCTTC | CASNEEGRLAGAYNEQFF
TRBJ2-1 | . | few | TRBV5-1 | TGCGCCAGCAGTCACGACGAGCCCCGGGCGGAGCAGTTCTTC | CASSHDEPRAEQFF
TRBJ2-5 | TRBD2 | . | TRBV2 | TGTGCCAGCGTTACTAGCGGGCGGGAGAGGGAGACCCAGTACTTC | CASVTSGRERETQYF
TRBJ2-3 | . | . | TRBV24-1 | TGTGCCACCAGCAAAGGGAGCACAGATACGCAGTATTTT | CATSKGSTDTQYF
TRBJ1-2 | TRBD1 | few | TRBV7-9 | TGTGCCAGCAGCCACCGACAGGGGCTTAACTATGGCTACACCTTC | CASSHRQGLNYGYTF
TRBJ2-5 | TRBD2 | . | TRBV7-9 | TGTGCCAGCAGCTTGAAGGTTAGGATCTTAGCGGGAGTGCGAGAGACCCAGTACTTC | CASSLKVRILAGVRETQYF
TRBJ1-5 | . | once | TRBV28 | TGTGCCAGCGAACGGTTCGGGAATAGCAATCAGCCCCAGCATTTT | CASERFGNSNQPQHF
TRBJ2-7 | . | . | TRBV5-3 | TGTGCCAGCGGCCGACAGGAAAGCTCCTACGAGCAGTACTTC | CASGRQESSYEQYF
TRBJ2-1 | TRBD2 | . | TRBV19 | TGTGCCAGTAGTCAACGGACTAGCGGGTTCGACAATGAGCAGTTCTTC | CASSQRTSGFDNEQFF
TRBJ2-7 | . | . | TRBV29-1 | TGCAGCGTTGAGGGAGCGGTGTTCGGGCAGTACTTC | CSVEGAVFGQYF
TRBJ2-5 | . | . | TRBV7-8 | TGTGCCAGCAGCTTGTACCCTAAGACAATGTTTGAGACCCAGTACTTC | CASSLYPKTMFETQYF
TRBJ2-5 | . | many | TRBV7-2 | TGTGCCAGCAGCTTAGCGGGAGGCTGGGAGACCCAGTACTTC | CASSLAGGWETQYF
TRBJ1-5 | TRBD1 | . | TRBV7-2 | TGTGCCAGCAGCCACGGACAGGGTGGTCAGCCCCAGCATTTT | CASSHGQGGQPQHF
TRBJ2-7 | . | few | TRBV7-9 | TGTGCCAGCAGCTCCTCTCCCGGGACCTCATTCTCCGAGCAGTACTTC | CASSSSPGTSFSEQYF
TRBJ1-1 | . | . | TRBV7-6 | TGTGCCAGCCAGCTTAATACAGACACTGAAGCTTTCTTT | CASQLNTDTEAFF
TRBJ2-5 | . | few | TRBV5-6 | TGTGCCAGCAGCCTACCCCCCGCGGAGACCCAGTACTTC | CASSLPPAETQYF
TRBJ2-2 | . | few | TRBV6-1 | TGTGCCACGAGATTCAGTAGCGGGGAGCTGTTTTTT | CATRFSSGELFF
TRBJ2-6 | . | many | TRBV7-8 | TGTGCCAGCAGCTTACTCCAGGGATCCGGGGCCAACGTCCTGACTTTC | CASSLLQGSGANVLTF
TRBJ1-1 | . | . | TRBV6-2/TRBV6-3 | TGTGCCAGCAGCAGACGCAATGGAATTAAAGCTTTCTTT | CASSRRNGIKAFF
TRBJ2-1 | . | many | TRBV6-1 | TGTGCCAGCAGGATTCTGACCGACTACAATGAGCAGTTCTTC | CASRILTDYNEQFF
TRBJ2-5 | . | many | TRBV7-9 | TGTGCCAGCACCTTCCGCGGGACACTTCTTTCAAAAGAGACCCAGTACTTC | CASTFRGTLLSKETQYF
TRBJ2-4 | . | . | TRBV27 | TGTGCCAGCAGTCCGGTTTTAGGGGGGAACATTCAGTACTTC | CASSPVLGGNIQYF
TRBJ2-3 | . | many | TRBV18 | TGTGCCAGCTCACCTCCCGCGACAGTCACGGATACGCAGTATTTT | CASSPPATVTDTQYF
TRBJ1-2 | . | . | TRBV7-8 | TGTGCCAGCAGCGCTCGGGTCGCCTATGGCTACACCTTC | CASSARVAYGYTF
TRBJ2-7 | . | many | TRBV7-2 | TGTGCCAGCAGCTTAGAGCAGGGCCCCTCCTACGAGCAGTACTTC | CASSLEQGPSYEQYF
TRBJ2-6 | . | many | TRBV20-1 | TGCAGTGCAACGGGTCCGAGGTCCTCTGGGGCCAACGTCCTGACTTTC | CSATGPRSSGANVLTF
TRBJ2-3 | . | . | TRBV12-3/TRBV12-4 | TGTGCCAGCAGCGCCGGAGGGTCGGGGACAGATACGCAGTATTTT | CASSAGGSGTDTQYF